The 16 T cell receptor beta chains listed next were all sequenced from one sample in a study of cytomegalovirus exposure and HLA in healthy donors. Primers: 60 Vbeta forward and 13 Jbeta reverse. Sequenced by immunoSEQ multiplex PCR; TCRdb stores in-frame clones only, minus some. This sample has more than 100,000 clones, with 76% found just once. Sequencing was performed on PBMCs. These receptors were taken from a female donor in good health and CMV-seropositive.

V and J are TRBV7-9 and TRBJ2-1; 7 bases are a match to TRBD1. Germline V gene sequence: CDR1 SEHNR, CDR2 FQNEAQ (reference sequence). The junction had 10 bases not matched to a gene; V was cut back by 5 bases and J by 3 bases. The CDR3 length is 16 residues. Written as DNA, the CDR3 is TGTGCCAGCAGCGCCGCGACAGGGTATCTCTACAATGAGCAGTTCTTC. It codes for CASSAATGYLYNEQFF.

The J gene is TRBJ2-3, the V gene TRBV5-1; D might be TRBD2 (6 bases). CDR1 is SGHRS and CDR2 is YFSETQ in the germline V gene. The V end was cut by 4 bases, the J end by 3 bases, with 15 bases between. This CDR3 is built from 15 residues. The CDR3: CASSPGGAATDTQYF. The CDR3 DNA reads as TGCGCCAGCAGCCCCGGAGGGGCCGCGACAGATACGCAGTATTTT.

The chain recombines TRBV6-6 with TRBJ2-1; TRBD2 matches at 10 bases. The V and J ends lost 7 bases and 5 bases, in that order; junction bases with no gene match: 5. The CDR3 length is 14 residues. The germline V gene encodes CDR1 MNHNY and CDR2 SVGAGI (reference sequence). In nucleotides, the CDR3 is TGTGCCAGCATACCGGGACTAGCGAACAATGAGCAGTTCTTC. Amino acids: CASIPGLANNEQFF.

This chain connects TRBV6-1 to TRBJ2-2; D gene ambiguous. Germline lookup yields CDR1 MNHNS and CDR2 SASEGT. V was cut by 8 bases and J by 4 bases, with 5 bases left in between. This CDR3 is 11 amino acids long. Here the CDR3 reads CASRVTGELFF. The CDR3 DNA reads as TGTGCCAGCCGCGTCACCGGGGAGCTGTTTTTT.

The chain uses TRBV13 and TRBJ2-3; D ambiguous. This CDR3 is built from 14 residues. Trimming left V 6 bases short and J 9 bases short, with 19 bases between. The V gene's germline CDR1 is PRHDT and CDR2 FYEKMQ (reference sequence). CDR3 sequence reads: CASRRSGSWVTQYF. CDR3 DNA sequence: TGTGCCAGCAGAAGGTCGGGTAGCTGGGTGACGCAGTATTTT. Filled out from reference TRBV13 and TRBJ2-3, the complete variable domain reads AAGVIQSPRHLIKEKRETATLKCYPIPRHDTVYWYQQGPGQDPQFLISFYEKMQSDKGSIPDRFSAQQFSDYHSELNMSSLELGDSALYFCASRRSGSWVTQYFGPGTRLTVL.

The genes are TRBV11-2 and TRBJ1-1, with 7 bases aligning to TRBD1. This CDR3 has 12 residues. The V gene end was trimmed by 5 bases and the J gene end by 10 bases; junction bases not matched to a gene: 7. Looked up from germline, CDR1 is SGHAT and CDR2 is FQNNGV. The CDR3 loop reads CASSRQGIIAFF. The CDR3 nucleotides read TGTGCCAGCAGCCGACAGGGAATAATAGCTTTCTTT. Together with reference TRBV11-2 and TRBJ1-1, the CDR3 gives the full variable domain: EAGVAQSPRYKIIEKRQSVAFWCNPISGHATLYWYQQILGQGPKLLIQFQNNGVVDDSQLPKDRFSAERLKGVDSTLKIQPAKLEDSAVYLCASSRQGIIAFFGQGTRLTVV.

The rearrangement uses TRBV4-1 and TRBJ2-7; D ambiguous. CDR3 length: 14 residues. Germline V gives CDR1 MGHRA, CDR2 YSYEKL. V was trimmed by 4 bases and J by 0 bases, leaving 10 bases between them. In DNA, the CDR3 is TGCGCCAGCAGCCCCAGACAATCCTCCTACGAGCAGTACTTC. This translates into CASSPRQSSYEQYF.

Concerning this clone itself: This sample also contains other DNA sequences that code for the same CDR3. V and J are TRBV6-6 and TRBJ1-2; 7 bases match TRBD1. Unmatched junction bases numbered 4, after V lost 4 bases and J lost 2 bases. From germline, CDR1 is MNHNY and CDR2 SVGAGI (reference sequence). This CDR3 is 14 amino acids long. The chain's CDR3 is CASSSGTANYGYTF. In nucleotides, the CDR3 is TGTGCCAGCAGTTCCGGGACAGCAAACTATGGCTACACCTTC.

The rearrangement uses TRBV5-1 and TRBJ2-7, with a possible D match to TRBD1 (5 bases). This CDR3 comprises 14 residues. From germline, CDR1 is SGHRS and CDR2 YFSETQ. The ends were cut back, 2 bases at V and 4 bases at J, with 13 bases in the middle. Here the CDR3 reads CASSFQDMSYEQYF. For the CDR3, the DNA is TGCGCCAGCAGCTTTCAGGACATGAGTTACGAGCAGTACTTC.

As to this clone: One end of the junction fails to match germline, which may point to a read error. V usage is TRBV27 and J usage is TRBJ1-5; 9 bases map to TRBD1. CDR1 and CDR2 (germline): MNHEY, SMNVEV (reference sequence). CDR3 size: 16 residues. The CDR3 coding sequence is TGTGCCGGCAGTTTATCAGGGACAGGGTGGGATCAGCCCCAGCATTTT. Encoded protein: CAGSLSGTGWDQPQHF.

J is TRBJ2-3 and V is TRBV4-1; 10 bases line up with TRBD1. Trimming removed 4 bases from V and 3 bases from J; junction bases left unmatched: 4. Germline CDR1 is MGHRA and CDR2 is YSYEKL. The CDR3 spans 15 residues. The DNA for the CDR3 is TGCGCCAGCAGCCTCCGGGACAGGGGTACAGATACGCAGTATTTT. It yields the protein CASSLRDRGTDTQYF.

The V gene is TRBV4-1, the J gene TRBJ2-7, with a tentative D call TRBD1 (5 bases). The V gene lost 3 bases and the J gene lost 7 bases, with 10 bases spanning the gap. This CDR3 is built from 12 residues. Germline V CDR1 and CDR2: MGHRA, YSYEKL. CDR3 residues: CASSHVRGEQYF. The CDR3 DNA reads TGCGCCAGCAGCCATGTTAGGGGAGAGCAGTACTTC.

The V gene is TRBV6-5, the J gene TRBJ2-1, with TRBD2 matching over 11 bases. The V segment lost 7 bases and the J segment 7 bases; nucleotides outside the gene matches: 6. The CDR3 has 14 residues. Looked up from germline, CDR1 is MNHEY and CDR2 is SVGAGI. The CDR3 bases are TGTGCCAGCATGGGGCTAGCGGGAGGTAATGAGCAGTTCTTC. Protein sequence: CASMGLAGGNEQFF.

The V call is TRBV5-1, the J call TRBJ2-2; D gene ambiguous. Germline-derived CDR1 and CDR2 are SGHRS and YFSETQ. This CDR3 comprises 11 residues. V was shortened by 0 bases and J by 9 bases, with 3 bases between the two germline ends. This CDR3 is CASSLDRELFF. CDR3 bases: TGCGCCAGCAGCTTGGACAGGGAGCTGTTTTTT.

This clone was found a few times. The chain joins TRBV11-1 to TRBJ2-3; D is uncertain. The V end was cut by 2 bases, the J end by 5 bases, with 5 bases between. Germline CDR1 reads SGHAT; CDR2 reads FQDESV (reference sequence). The CDR3 consists of 12 residues. CDR3 sequence (DNA): TGTGCCAGCAGCTTATCGGGAGATACGCAGTATTTT. Translation: CASSLSGDTQYF. Using reference TRBV11-1 and TRBJ2-3 for the parts outside the CDR3, the full variable domain is EAEVAQSPRYKITEKSQAVAFWCDPISGHATLYWYRQILGQGPELLVQFQDESVVDDSQLPKDRFSAERLKGVDSTLKIQPAELGDSAMYLCASSLSGDTQYFGPGTRLTVL.

The chain couples TRBV18 to TRBJ2-1; TRBD2 matches 11 bases. Germline V gene data show CDR1 as KGHSH and CDR2 as LQKENI. This CDR3 is 14 amino acids long. V lost 6 bases, J lost 8 bases, and 6 bases stayed unmatched. The CDR3 nucleotides are TGTGCCAGCTCCCGGGGGACTAGCGGCGATGAGCAGTTCTTC. Translation gives CASSRGTSGDEQFF.